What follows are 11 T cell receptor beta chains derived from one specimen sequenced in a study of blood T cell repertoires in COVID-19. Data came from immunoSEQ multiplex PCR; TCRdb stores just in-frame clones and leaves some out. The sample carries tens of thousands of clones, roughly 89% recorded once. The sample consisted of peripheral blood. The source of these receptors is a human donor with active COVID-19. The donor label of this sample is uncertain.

This CDR3 reads CASSMTWATDTQYF. CDR3 nucleotides: TGTGCCAGCAGCATGACATGGGCCACAGATACGCAGTATTTT. The chain recombines TRBV11-2 with TRBJ2-3; D is undetermined. Germline V gives CDR1 SGHAT, CDR2 FQNNGV. V lost 5 bases, J lost 2 bases, and 11 bases lay in between. This CDR3 is 14 amino acids long.

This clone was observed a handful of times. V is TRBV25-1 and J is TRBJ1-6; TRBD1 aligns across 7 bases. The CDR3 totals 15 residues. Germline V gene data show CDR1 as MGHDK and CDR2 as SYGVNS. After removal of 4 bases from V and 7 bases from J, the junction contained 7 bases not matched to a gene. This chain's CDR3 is CASSAAGGLNSPLHF. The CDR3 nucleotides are TGTGCCAGCAGTGCCGCAGGGGGGTTAAATTCACCCCTCCACTTT.

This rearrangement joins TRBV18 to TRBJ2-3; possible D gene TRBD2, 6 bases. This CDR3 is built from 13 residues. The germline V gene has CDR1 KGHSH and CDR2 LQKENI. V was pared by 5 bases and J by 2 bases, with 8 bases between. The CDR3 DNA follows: TGTGCCAGCTCAAGGACTAACACAGATACGCAGTATTTT. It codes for CASSRTNTDTQYF.

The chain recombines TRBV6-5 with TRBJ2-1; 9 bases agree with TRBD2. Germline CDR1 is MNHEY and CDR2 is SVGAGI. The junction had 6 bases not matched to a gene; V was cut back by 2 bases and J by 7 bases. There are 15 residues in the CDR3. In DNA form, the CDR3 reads TGTGCCAGCAGTTACCAGCGGGAGGTTTTTAATGAGCAGTTCTTC. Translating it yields CASSYQREVFNEQFF.

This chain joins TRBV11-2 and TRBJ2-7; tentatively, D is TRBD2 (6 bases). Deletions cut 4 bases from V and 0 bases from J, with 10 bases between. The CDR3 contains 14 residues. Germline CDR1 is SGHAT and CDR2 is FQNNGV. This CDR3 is CASSSRTISYEQYF. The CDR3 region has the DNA TGTGCCAGCAGCTCCCGGACTATCTCCTACGAGCAGTACTTC.

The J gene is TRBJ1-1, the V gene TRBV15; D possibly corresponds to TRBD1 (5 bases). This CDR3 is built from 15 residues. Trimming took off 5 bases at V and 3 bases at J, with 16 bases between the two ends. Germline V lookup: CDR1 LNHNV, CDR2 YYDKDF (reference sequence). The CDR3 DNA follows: TGTGCCACCAGCGGGGGGAAGGACGGCTACACTGAAGCTTTCTTT. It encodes CATSGGKDGYTEAFF.

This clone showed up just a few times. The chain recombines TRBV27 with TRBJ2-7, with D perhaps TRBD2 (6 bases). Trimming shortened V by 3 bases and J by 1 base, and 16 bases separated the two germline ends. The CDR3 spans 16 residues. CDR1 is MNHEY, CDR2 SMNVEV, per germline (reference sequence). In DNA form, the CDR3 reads TGTGCCAGCAGTTTTACGGAGGCTAGCGTTTCCTACGAGCAGTACTTC. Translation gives CASSFTEASVSYEQYF.

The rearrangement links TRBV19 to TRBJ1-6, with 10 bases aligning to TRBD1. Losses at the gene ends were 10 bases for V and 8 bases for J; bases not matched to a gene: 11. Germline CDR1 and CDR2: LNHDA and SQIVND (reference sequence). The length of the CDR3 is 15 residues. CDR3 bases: TGTGCCACCTCGTCCACCGGGACAGGGGATTCACCCCTCCACTTT. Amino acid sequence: CATSSTGTGDSPLHF.

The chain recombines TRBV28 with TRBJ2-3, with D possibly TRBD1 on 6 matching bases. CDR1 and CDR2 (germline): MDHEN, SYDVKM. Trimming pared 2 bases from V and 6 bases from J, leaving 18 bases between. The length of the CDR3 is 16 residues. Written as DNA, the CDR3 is TGTGCCAGCAGTTTACAGGGGACGGTGCAGCTGGATACGCAGTATTTT. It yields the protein CASSLQGTVQLDTQYF.

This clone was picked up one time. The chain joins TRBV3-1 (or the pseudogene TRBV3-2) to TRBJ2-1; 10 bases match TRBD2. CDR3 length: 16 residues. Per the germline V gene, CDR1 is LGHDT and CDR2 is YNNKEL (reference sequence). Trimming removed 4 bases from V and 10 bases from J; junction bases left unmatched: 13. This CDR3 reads CASSPPSGAGGPEQFF. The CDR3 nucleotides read TGTGCCAGCAGCCCCCCGAGCGGAGCGGGAGGGCCCGAGCAGTTCTTC.

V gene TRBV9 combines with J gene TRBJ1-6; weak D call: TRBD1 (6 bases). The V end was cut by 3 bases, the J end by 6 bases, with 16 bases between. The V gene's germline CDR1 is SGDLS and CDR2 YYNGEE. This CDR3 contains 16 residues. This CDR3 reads CASSGSVGGSNSPLHF. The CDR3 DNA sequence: TGTGCCAGCAGCGGGTCAGTAGGGGGAAGTAATTCACCCCTCCACTTT. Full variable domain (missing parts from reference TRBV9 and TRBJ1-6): DSGVTQTPKHLITATGQRVTLRCSPRSGDLSVYWYQQSLDQGLQFLIQYYNGEERAKGNILERFSAQQFPDLHSELNLSSLELGDSALYFCASSGSVGGSNSPLHFGNGTRLTVT.